This T cell receptor beta chain was recorded in a study of CD8+ T cells in alopecia areata (dated by TCRdb to the late 2010s). About the investigation overall: High-throughput TCRbeta sequencing was used to examine T cell clonal expansion in alopecia areata in both the C3H/HeJ mouse model and human patients. Human TCRbeta sequencing covered scalp tissue and sorted CD4+ and CD8+ peripheral blood T cells from patchy and totalis/universalis alopecia areata patients and healthy controls. Scalp clonality was compared across normal scalp (n=4), patchy alopecia areata scalp (n=8), and alopecia totalis/universalis scalp (n=8). RNA came from the PAXgene miRNA kit for fixed scalp, the miRNeasy kit for PBMCs, and the RNeasy kit for mouse skin. TCRbeta CDR3 regions were amplified by immunoSEQ multiplex PCR with 35 Vbeta forward and 13 Jbeta reverse primers.

Lesional scalp punch biopsies and peripheral blood were obtained from alopecia areata patients. PBMCs were isolated by density centrifugation and stained for CD3, CD4 and CD8, and CD4+ and CD8+ T cells were sorted on a FACSAria. Untreated alopecia areata patients were recruited as part of a multicenter biomarker study. In roughly 5 patients from the biomarker study, the blood CD8+ T cells went through an additional sort into NKG2D-low and NKG2D-high fractions. For this clone: Its antigen remains unidentified. Base qualities are not at hand, and no much larger clone is one base apart.

The CDR3 sequence holds 18 residues, the cysteine and phenylalanine included. Left in the record is the CDR3 DNA by itself, 54 bases read in frame from the first base. Per the germline V gene (reference sequence), SEHNR is the CDR1 and FQNEAQ is the CDR2. V is pared back by 5 bases and J by 1 base, with 23 bases lying between the germline termini. The library relied on the immunoSEQ multiplex PCR assay. For TCR sequencing, RNA was extracted from every sample and reverse transcribed into cDNA to serve as template. SuperScript III was used to make first-strand cDNA, primed with a 2:1 mix of oligo-dT and random hexamers. Amplification bias was assessed with a synthetic immune receptor repertoire, and residual bias was removed computationally. On the authors' methods: Raw reads were preprocessed to remove errors, and CDR3 was defined according to IMGT conventions as the region from the conserved cysteine to phenylalanine. To get clonality, Shannon entropy was normalized by log2 of the number of productive unique TCRs and the result was subtracted from 1. Whether each scalp clone was CD4 or CD8 was inferred by checking scalp TCRbeta sequences against the CD4 and CD8 repertoires from sorted blood. Not all clones reach the TCRdb copy of this immuneACCESS table, which keeps in-frame sequences only. Checked studies attribute under half of the gap to unresolved V genes and leave the rest unexplained. V and J calls and clone size are copied from that table; D and trimming were computed from the DNA. The sample records roughly 64,000 clones, about 44% of which are singletons. The ten largest account for around 54% of the sample.

Study-wide conclusions, independent of this receptor: Resident alphabeta T cells in normal human skin are also sequenced, complicating scalp TCR repertoire analysis, unlike mouse skin dominated by gammadelta T cells. Compared with normal scalp, lesional scalp had higher clonality and more expanded CD8+ clones, particularly in alopecia totalis/universalis, a pattern that suggests antigenic drive. Shared TCR sequences between patients were less evident than in mice, which may be partly attributable to HLA diversity in the patient population.

Sequencing was done on a sample of NKG2D-low CD8+ T cells sorted from blood. What this sample's cell subset or site label stands for: sorted CD8+ NKG2D-low blood T cells. This receptor was taken from a human donor with alopecia areata. The sequence is built from TRBV7-9 and TRBJ1-1; matching of 5 bases hints at TRBD1 as the D gene. The CDR3 corresponds to CASSPRLRGAEGNTEAFF. At the DNA level, the sequence is TGTGCCAGCAGCCCGCGATTGAGAGGGGCAGAGGGGAACACTGAAGCTTTCTTT.